These 24 T cell receptor beta chains share one sample of origin, sequenced in a study of human T cells and chemical hapten exposure. The time point denotes: patch test 1, 2 weeks after DPC sensitization. Treatment meaning: therapeutic diphenylcyclopropenone sensitization with weekly scalp DPC. TCRdb used MiXCR to reprocess the RACE reads, holding one entry per CDR3 protein. This sample has more than 150,000 distinct CDR3 sequences, with roughly 15% found just once. Sample: whole blood, taken in connection with sensitization to the hapten diphenylcyclopropenone (DPC). These receptors all come from a woman aged 25 to 39 with alopecia areata. Some clones in this sample may be carry-over from other donors' samples.

The V and J genes are TRBV7-9 and TRBJ2-3; 9 bases are a match to TRBD1. The V segment lost 4 bases and the J segment 1 base; nucleotides outside the gene matches: 6. The CDR3 length is 16 residues. Looked up from germline, CDR1 is SEHNR and CDR2 is FQNEAQ (reference sequence). The CDR3: CASSYLTGGRTDTQYF. The CDR3 DNA reads as TGTGCCAGCAGCTACTTGACAGGGGGACGCACAGATACGCAGTATTTT.

This clonotype was observed a few times. V usage is TRBV12-3 or TRBV12-4 and J usage is TRBJ2-3; D ambiguous. V gave up 4 bases and J gave up 2 bases, with 7 bases separating them. The CDR3 loop spans 13 amino acids. The DNA for the CDR3 is TGTGCCAGCAGTTCCCCTAACACAGATACGCAGTATTTT. This gives the protein CASSSPNTDTQYF.

This clonotype was recorded only once. The CDR3 does not end in the conserved phenylalanine or tryptophan, so this is likely a read error. The chain is built from TRBV12-3 or TRBV12-4 and TRBJ1-1; D not certain. The CDR3 contains 13 residues. The V end was cut by 7 bases, the J end by 3 bases, with 12 bases between. In DNA form, the CDR3 reads TGTGCCAGCACCCTGGACGGTTACACTGAAGCTTTCCTT. Its protein product is CASTLDGYTEAFL.

This clonotype came up a few times. The chain links TRBV7-2 to TRBJ2-1; unclear D gene. Germline V CDR1 and CDR2: SGHTA, FQGNSA. There are 16 residues in the CDR3. V was cut by 1 base and J by 4 bases, with 14 bases left in between. Here the CDR3 DNA reads TGTGCCAGCAGCTTAGTCTCGAGTTCGCTTTACAATGAGCAGTTCTTC. Translating gives CASSLVSSSLYNEQFF. The variable domain in full, completed from reference TRBV7-2 and TRBJ2-1, reads GAGVSQSPSNKVTEKGKDVELRCDPISGHTALYWYRQSLGQGLEFLIYFQGNSAPDKSGLPSDRFSAERTGGSVSTLTIQRTQQEDSAVYLCASSLVSSSLYNEQFFGPGTRLTVL.

This clonotype was found many times. J is TRBJ1-1 and V is TRBV6-5; D remains unclear. The CDR3 is 15 residues long. Germline-derived CDR1 and CDR2 are MNHEY and SVGAGI. V was trimmed by 5 bases and J by 0 bases, leaving 13 bases between them. The CDR3 sequence: CASSPASPMNTEAFF. The CDR3 DNA reads TGTGCCAGCAGTCCAGCGTCCCCTATGAACACTGAAGCTTTCTTT.

This clonotype has only a few counts. This sequence joins TRBV18 and TRBJ2-5; 7 bases agree with TRBD1. Germline V gene lookup returns CDR1 KGHSH and CDR2 LQKENI. The J segment lost 5 bases and the V segment lost 4 bases, leaving 4 bases of the junction unmatched. This CDR3 comprises 13 residues. As DNA, the CDR3 is TGTGCCAGCTCACTACAGGGGCCGGAGACCCAGTACTTC. As protein: CASSLQGPETQYF.

A few counts support this clonotype. The chain recombines TRBV28 with TRBJ2-1; TRBD2 matches at 13 bases. The trim removed 4 bases at V and 4 bases at J, leaving 7 bases unmatched. This CDR3 is 17 amino acids long. Germline lookup yields CDR1 MDHEN and CDR2 SYDVKM. DNA of the CDR3: TGTGCCAGCAGTTCGGGACTAGCGGGAACCCTGTACAATGAGCAGTTCTTC. Amino acid sequence: CASSSGLAGTLYNEQFF.

This clonotype was detected many times. The rearrangement uses TRBV6-2 or TRBV6-3 and TRBJ1-1; D call uncertain. Germline CDR1 and CDR2: MNHEY and SVGEGT. The CDR3 extends over 14 amino acids. The ends were cut back, 5 bases at V and 1 base at J, with 11 bases in the middle. CDR3 region: CASSTVLKNTEAFF. The DNA for the CDR3 is TGTGCCAGCAGTACAGTCCTAAAGAACACTGAAGCTTTCTTT.

This clonotype was detected many times. V and J are TRBV7-2 and TRBJ2-1; possible D gene TRBD2, 6 bases. The CDR3 has 13 residues. Germline V gene lookup returns CDR1 SGHTA and CDR2 FQGNSA. Between the trimmed V and J ends, which lost 5 bases and 6 bases, there was a span of 11 bases. CDR3 amino acids: CASSTGLSNEQFF. In DNA form, the CDR3 reads TGTGCCAGCAGCACGGGACTCTCCAATGAGCAGTTCTTC.

This clonotype showed up many times. J is TRBJ1-2 and V is TRBV28; no reliable D call. The CDR3 spans 14 residues. Trimming shortened V by 6 bases and J by 1 base, and 12 bases separated the two germline ends. From germline, CDR1 is MDHEN and CDR2 SYDVKM. CDR3 region: CASRKQHINYGYTF. The CDR3 nucleotides are TGTGCCAGCAGAAAACAGCACATTAACTATGGCTACACCTTC.

This chain joins TRBV20-1 and TRBJ1-2, with a possible D match to TRBD1 (6 bases). CDR1 and CDR2 (germline): DFQATT, SNEGSKA (reference sequence). There are 12 residues in the CDR3. V lost 5 bases and J lost 4, with 11 bases in between. The CDR3 reads CSARQGSYGYTF. CDR3 bases: TGCAGTGCTCGCCAGGGGTCCTATGGCTACACCTTC.

This clonotype was seen a few times. The CDR3 region is CASSLGLVGAEAFF. The DNA for the CDR3 is TGTGCCAGCAGCTTAGGACTGGTCGGCGCTGAAGCTTTCTTT. The V gene is TRBV7-2, the J gene TRBJ1-1; D gene unclear. Trimming pared 1 base from V and 6 bases from J, leaving 12 bases between. The CDR3 contains 14 residues. Germline lookup yields CDR1 SGHTA and CDR2 FQGNSA.

This clonotype occurred once. The chain employs TRBV20-1 and TRBJ2-1; D remains unclear. From germline, CDR1 is DFQATT and CDR2 SNEGSKA (reference sequence). V was trimmed by 1 base and J by 4 bases, leaving 8 bases between them. This CDR3 region has 13 residues. CDR3 in DNA: TGCAGTGCTAGAGGAGCCACTTACAATGAGCAGTTCTTC. This sequence encodes CSARGATYNEQFF.

This clonotype was found many times. The chain links TRBV6-5 to TRBJ1-6; 7 nucleotides line up with TRBD1. From germline, CDR1 is MNHEY and CDR2 SVGAGI. The CDR3 is 14 residues long. In nucleotides, the CDR3 is TGTGCGGTTGCCAGGCAGGGGGTAAATTCACCCCTCCACTTT. Translating it yields CAVARQGVNSPLHF.

This rearrangement joins TRBV3-1 to TRBJ2-7; the D gene is possibly TRBD2 (7 bases). Per germline, CDR1 LGHDT and CDR2 YNNKEL (reference sequence). With 8 bases removed from V and 7 bases from J, the gap between germline ends came to 12 bases. The CDR3 contains 11 residues. CDR3 coding DNA: TGTGCCAGCCGGGGGGCGAGTGAGCAGTACTTC. Amino acid sequence: CASRGASEQYF.

Many counts were recorded for this clonotype. The chain recombines TRBV5-1 with TRBJ2-2, with D possibly being TRBD1 (5 bases). CDR1 is SGHRS, CDR2 YFSETQ, per germline. V was shortened by 0 bases and J by 6 bases, with 15 bases between the two germline ends. The CDR3 spans 16 residues. The CDR3 nucleotides are TGCGCCAGCAGCTTGGTTAACCAGGGTAGGGCCGGGGAGCTGTTTTTT. This encodes CASSLVNQGRAGELFF.

This clonotype occurred a few times. J is TRBJ1-6 and V is TRBV7-2; maybe TRBD1 (6 bases). The CDR3 contains 15 residues. Looked up from germline, CDR1 is SGHTA and CDR2 is FQGNSA. Trimming took off 3 bases at V and 8 bases at J, with 14 bases between the two ends. The CDR3 sequence is CASSLEASGDSPLHF. The CDR3 coding sequence is TGTGCCAGCAGCTTGGAGGCCTCAGGGGATTCACCCCTCCACTTT.

The sample holds a few counts of this clonotype. V is TRBV10-3 and J is TRBJ2-3, with D hard to call. V was shortened by 2 bases and J by 2 bases, with 8 bases between the two germline ends. This CDR3 has 14 amino acids. Germline loops: CDR1 ENHRY, CDR2 SYGVKD. CDR3 nucleotide sequence: TGTGCCATCAGTGAGGGCGGAAACACAGATACGCAGTATTTT. It codes for CAISEGGNTDTQYF.

This clonotype was detected ten times or more. The chain combines TRBV20-1 with TRBJ1-5; 9 bases line up with TRBD1. CDR3 length: 14 amino acids. V was pared by 6 bases and J by 1 base, with 4 bases of the junction left unmatched. Germline CDR1 reads DFQATT; CDR2 reads SNEGSKA (reference sequence). The CDR3 coding sequence is TGCAGTGCCAAACAGGGGGCGAGCAATCAGCCCCAGCATTTT. Its translation is CSAKQGASNQPQHF.

The chain carries TRBV20-1 and TRBJ2-3, with a tentative D call TRBD2 (6 bases). The CDR3 sequence is 16 residues long. The V end lost 0 bases, the J end lost 2 bases, and 15 bases lay between the germline ends. The germline V gene has CDR1 DFQATT and CDR2 SNEGSKA (reference sequence). The CDR3 DNA reads TGCAGTGCTAGAGATTCCGGCGGGATTTACACAGATACGCAGTATTTT. Amino acid sequence: CSARDSGGIYTDTQYF.

This clonotype was seen many times. V and J are TRBV7-2 and TRBJ1-2; D is possibly TRBD1 (6 bases). This CDR3 contains 12 residues. Germline assignment: CDR1 SGHTA and CDR2 FQGNSA. Trimming shortened V by 4 bases and J by 3 bases, and 6 bases separated the two germline ends. CDR3 in DNA: TGTGCCAGCAGCTACAGGGACTATGGCTACACCTTC. Amino acids: CASSYRDYGYTF. Supplemented by reference TRBV7-2 and TRBJ1-2, the full variable domain reads GAGVSQSPSNKVTEKGKDVELRCDPISGHTALYWYRQSLGQGLEFLIYFQGNSAPDKSGLPSDRFSAERTGGSVSTLTIQRTQQEDSAVYLCASSYRDYGYTFGSGTRLTVV.

A few counts support this clonotype. The rearrangement joins TRBV20-1 to TRBJ2-3; 9 bases match TRBD1. The CDR3 spans 15 residues. Unmatched junction bases numbered 9, after V lost 6 bases and J lost 2 bases. CDR1 is DFQATT, CDR2 SNEGSKA, per germline (reference sequence). The CDR3: CSATMGTGHTDTQYF. The CDR3 coding sequence is TGCAGTGCAACGATGGGGACAGGGCACACAGATACGCAGTATTTT.

This rearrangement joins TRBV20-1 to TRBJ2-6; possibly TRBD2 for D (5 bases). From germline, CDR1 is DFQATT and CDR2 SNEGSKA (reference sequence). V lost 6 bases, J lost 0 bases, and 15 bases lay in between. The CDR3 is made up of 16 amino acids. CDR3 loop: CSARGLDSSGANVLTF. The CDR3 DNA reads as TGCAGTGCCCGGGGTCTTGATAGCTCTGGGGCCAACGTCCTGACTTTC.

CDR3 nucleotides: TGTGCCAGCAGCCCCGGCGGGGGGCATCTGAACACTGAAGCTTTCTTT. Translated: CASSPGGGHLNTEAFF. The V call is TRBV5-6, the J call TRBJ1-1; maybe TRBD1 (6 bases). This CDR3 contains 16 residues. Germline CDR1 SGHDT, CDR2 YYEEEE. V was cut by 4 bases and J by 0 bases, with 16 bases left in between.